This record concerns one T cell receptor beta chain sequence. Antigen specificity is unknown. This record belongs to a study of T cells after yellow fever vaccination. UMIs were added to TCR cDNA along with a universal primer site when it was made by 5'RACE template switching. TCRdb re-called the 5' RACE reads with MiXCR, one entry per CDR3 protein. Counted here are hundreds of thousands of distinct CDR3 sequences, more than 9% occurring once; the ten biggest clones make up 14% to 15%. Broader study findings: It was a small share of clonotypes that appeared in both CD4 and CD8 compartments. Clones from primary vaccination mostly reappeared after the booster (about 97% CD4, approximately 86% CD8).

In germline, CDR1 is SEHNR, CDR2 FQNEAQ (reference sequence). This CDR3 comprises 13 residues. Trimming left V 8 bases short and J 6 bases short, with 17 bases between. This sequence originates from a man aged 30 to 45 who received the YFV17D yellow fever vaccine. The rearrangement links TRBV7-9 to TRBJ2-7; D may be TRBD2 (6 bases). This specimen was PBMCs, taken on the day of the yellow fever booster vaccination. The CDR3 sequence: CASEFRELGEQYF. CDR3 DNA: TGTGCCAGCGAGTTCCGGGAGCTAGGCGAGCAGTACTTC.